This T cell receptor (beta chain) was sequenced in a study of blood T cell repertoires in COVID-19. V dropped 4 bases and J dropped 1; count of bases not matched to a gene: 9. This CDR3 is 17 amino acids long. CDR1 and CDR2 (germline): SQVTM, ANQGSEA. Sequenced by immunoSEQ multiplex PCR; TCRdb stores in-frame clones only, minus some. The profile shows a few hundred thousand clones, approximately 90% of them singletons. Across over 20 US areas, participants ranged in age from roughly 18 to 95 years. Clinical histories supplied by participants themselves formed the basis of cohort assignment. Two consecutive negative NP/OP PCR tests, clearance, or resolved symptoms defined Cohort 3 recovery.

This clonotype was obtained from a man aged 25 to 40 who had recovered from COVID-19. Sample: PBMCs or T cells enriched from blood (not recorded which). The rearrangement uses TRBV29-1 and TRBJ2-6; 8 bases agree with TRBD1. The CDR3: CSVAGGVGKSGANVLTF. DNA of the CDR3: TGCAGCGTTGCAGGGGGCGTAGGTAAATCTGGGGCCAACGTCCTGACTTTC.